This T cell receptor (beta chain) was documented in a study of blood T cell repertoires in COVID-19 (dated by TCRdb to 2020 to 2021). Study-wide context: The collaborator samples originated in the United States, Italy and Spain and spanned the acute and convalescent phases of COVID-19. A freely available public database, intended as a resource for researchers studying the immune response to SARS-CoV-2, is where the repertoires were released. The dataset comprised deeply sampled blood TCRbeta repertoires from subjects exposed to, actively infected with, or recovered from COVID-19. The samples were drawn from two sources: the first 160 participants of the ongoing ImmuneRACE study, and fewer than 1,500 subjects contributed by 6 global collaborators. Nearly every sample came with metadata listing a de-identified subject ID, COVID-19 status, age in years and sex. The material from the prospective study consisted of cDNA or gDNA derived from T cells, B-cell-depleted T cells, or PBMCs. Where available, HLA class I and class II types were obtained from metadata supplied by the sample provider rather than from assay-based typing.

TCRbeta CDR3 regions were amplified from genomic DNA using the immunoSEQ Assay, a bias-controlled multiplex PCR. The source study handled its data this way. The number of nucleated cells in each sample was estimated by amplification of reference gene primers within the assay. To quantify the absolute abundance of each unique TCRbeta CDR3 rearrangement, sequence reads were collapsed and filtered. For each sample, productive Simpson clonality was calculated as the square root of Simpson's diversity index across productive rearrangements. TCRdb's version of the immuneACCESS table is confined to in-frame rearrangements and falls short of the full clone set. An unresolved V gene accounts for under half of the shortfall where checked; the remainder is of unknown origin. For V, J and clone size, that table is used; D and trimming come from the DNA. The sample contains more than 140,000 clones, more than 65% of them found a single time. The top ten clones comprise about 6.8% of the sample.

Of note for this clone: Its recognized antigen is unknown. There are no base qualities to consult, and no much larger clone falls within one base.

Broad study findings and their caveats: The amount of clinical and demographic metadata varied by source and participant and was provided uncurated.

The germline V gene (reference sequence) yields MNHNY for CDR1 and SVGAGI for CDR2. Including cysteine and phenylalanine, the CDR3 has 14 amino acids. Just the 42-base CDR3 DNA is kept, in frame starting at base 1. After removal of 5 bases from V and 7 bases from J, the junction retains 7 bases not matched to a gene. Each collaborating institution followed its own protocols to collect whole blood in K2EDTA tubes. Collaborator samples were shipped for TCRbeta analysis as frozen whole blood, isolated PBMCs, or DNA extracted from either sample type. The clonotype comes from a woman aged 45-60 years in a cohort sampled during active or convalescent COVID-19. The rearranged segments are TRBV6-6 and TRBJ1-5; TRBD1 fits 8 bases in the junction. The sequencing input was peripheral blood. The sequenced DNA: TGTGCCAGCAGTCCCCGGACAGGGTCGCAGCCCCAGCATTTT. Translation gives CASSPRTGSQPQHF.